The rows below give T cell receptor beta chains drawn from one sample of a study of blood T cell repertoires in COVID-19. Sequenced by immunoSEQ multiplex PCR; TCRdb stores in-frame clones only, minus some. Among 130,000 to 150,000 clones listed, about four fifths were seen once. The specimen sequenced was peripheral blood. The receptors originated from a woman in her seventies with COVID-19, enrolled during active disease. CDR3s include the opening cysteine and the closing phenylalanine or tryptophan.

V gene: TRBV6-6; J gene: TRBJ1-1; CDR3 protein: CASRPKARGLNTEAFF
V gene: TRBV6-5; J gene: TRBJ1-2; CDR3 protein: CASKGGESGGYTF
V gene: TRBV9; J gene: TRBJ2-7; CDR3 protein: CASSVDSGFYEQYF
V gene: TRBV27; J gene: TRBJ1-1; CDR3 protein: CASSARQGANTEAFF
V gene: TRBV4-1; J gene: TRBJ1-3; CDR3 protein: CASSQRVGRDLNTIYF
V gene: TRBV27; J gene: TRBJ1-4; CDR3 protein: CASSLLPGTGNEKLFF
V gene: TRBV7-9; J gene: TRBJ2-5; CDR3 protein: CASSVGQKETQYF
V gene: TRBV6-5; J gene: TRBJ1-1; CDR3 protein: CASTVGGGIRGEAFF
V gene: TRBV10-3; J gene: TRBJ2-2; CDR3 protein: CAIRGQGDTGELFF
V gene: TRBV24-1; J gene: TRBJ1-1; CDR3 protein: CATSDSGVTEAFF
V gene: TRBV6-6; J gene: TRBJ2-7; CDR3 protein: CASSTRNRGFYEQYF
V gene: TRBV7-8; J gene: TRBJ2-7; CDR3 protein: CASSLARTEQYF
V gene: TRBV18; J gene: TRBJ2-2; CDR3 protein: CASSPTGVGELFF
V gene: TRBV28; J gene: TRBJ1-5; CDR3 protein: CASRPHQVDNQPQHF
V gene: TRBV7-2; J gene: TRBJ1-2; CDR3 protein: CASSLGQGLSYGYTF
V gene: TRBV5-4; J gene: TRBJ1-6; CDR3 protein: CASSGDMTGTNSPLHF
V gene: TRBV12-3/TRBV12-4; J gene: TRBJ2-3; CDR3 protein: CASSRPRGLDRYF
V gene: TRBV10-3; J gene: TRBJ1-6; CDR3 protein: CATSWGGNSPLHF
V gene: TRBV19; J gene: TRBJ2-7; CDR3 protein: CASSDSTGGLKQYF
V gene: TRBV6-5; J gene: TRBJ1-5; CDR3 protein: CASRDRSWPQHF
V gene: TRBV14; J gene: TRBJ1-6; CDR3 protein: CASSQVQGVHSPLHF
V gene: TRBV7-3; J gene: TRBJ2-2; CDR3 protein: CASRDAAGELFF
V gene: TRBV11-3; J gene: TRBJ1-5; CDR3 protein: CASSLNRQSNQPQHF
V gene: TRBV2; J gene: TRBJ1-5; CDR3 protein: CASSEGPGRGGGPYSNQPQHF
V gene: TRBV27; J gene: TRBJ2-7; CDR3 protein: CASSSGGFSSYEQYF
V gene: TRBV7-6; J gene: TRBJ1-5; CDR3 protein: CASSLGQGGYSNQPQHF
V gene: TRBV19; J gene: TRBJ1-2; CDR3 protein: CASTRTGLNYGYTF
V gene: TRBV6-2/TRBV6-3; J gene: TRBJ2-3; CDR3 protein: CASSYKGTRASTDTQYF
V gene: TRBV7-2; J gene: TRBJ1-6; CDR3 protein: CASSLALGANNSPLHF
V gene: TRBV2; J gene: TRBJ2-3; CDR3 protein: CASPMNLSTDTQYF
V gene: TRBV20-1; J gene: TRBJ1-1; CDR3 protein: CSASLGGVGTEAFF
V gene: TRBV3-1/TRBV3-2; J gene: TRBJ1-5; CDR3 protein: CASSQKGGNSNQPQHF
V gene: TRBV5-1; J gene: TRBJ1-1; CDR3 protein: CASSLDGRGNTEAFF
V gene: TRBV11-2; J gene: TRBJ1-4; CDR3 protein: CASSLGGGVREKLFF
V gene: TRBV9; J gene: TRBJ1-3; CDR3 protein: CASSVSALGSSSGNTIYF
V gene: TRBV3-1/TRBV3-2; J gene: TRBJ1-3; CDR3 protein: CASSLGGGYTIYF
V gene: TRBV4-1; J gene: TRBJ1-6; CDR3 protein: CASSLTRDRGNSPLHF
V gene: TRBV4-1; J gene: TRBJ1-6; CDR3 protein: CASSQGGQPSSSYNSPLHF
V gene: TRBV6-2/TRBV6-3; J gene: TRBJ1-2; CDR3 protein: CASSYSTAGAYGYTF
V gene: TRBV19; J gene: TRBJ2-7; CDR3 protein: CASSPRTVPYEQYF
V gene: TRBV7-2; J gene: TRBJ2-7; CDR3 protein: CASSLQGGSTGISYEQYF
V gene: TRBV5-1; J gene: TRBJ1-1; CDR3 protein: CASSPGFEAFF
V gene: TRBV5-1; J gene: TRBJ1-2; CDR3 protein: CASSLVGGSLHGYTF
V gene: TRBV19; J gene: TRBJ1-6; CDR3 protein: CASSLRVSDSPLHF
V gene: TRBV30; J gene: TRBJ1-5; CDR3 protein: CAWSVPGTGVNQPQHF
V gene: TRBV5-1; J gene: TRBJ1-1; CDR3 protein: CASTQLTGMNTEAFF
V gene: TRBV7-2; J gene: TRBJ1-5; CDR3 protein: CASSRDRNPNQPQHF
V gene: TRBV29-1; J gene: TRBJ1-2; CDR3 protein: CSVTSGQGLYGYTF
V gene: TRBV6-5; J gene: TRBJ1-2; CDR3 protein: CASNGGAEYYGYTF
V gene: TRBV5-4; J gene: TRBJ1-5; CDR3 protein: CASSSGGSHSNQPQHF